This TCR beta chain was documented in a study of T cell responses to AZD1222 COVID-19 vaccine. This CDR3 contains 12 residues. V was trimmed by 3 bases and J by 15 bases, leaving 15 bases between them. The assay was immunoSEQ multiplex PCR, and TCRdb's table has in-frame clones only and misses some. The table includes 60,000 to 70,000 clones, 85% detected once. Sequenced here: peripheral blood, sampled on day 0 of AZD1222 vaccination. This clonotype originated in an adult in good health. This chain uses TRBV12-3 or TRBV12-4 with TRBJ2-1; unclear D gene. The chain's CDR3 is CASSLVSAGAFF. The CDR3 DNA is TGTGCCAGCAGTTTGGTTAGTGCAGGAGCGTTCTTC.